This TCR beta chain is from a study of T cell responses to AZD1222 COVID-19 vaccine. Study in general: Pooled samples include second doses given at about 4 or 12 weeks.

Points from the study as a whole: Spike was spanned by vaccine-associated CD4 TCRs, which were dominant at 160-218 and 743-854. It was only a handful of AZD1222 recipients who were seropositive at baseline. Without day 14 samples, only post-peak T cell repertoires were studied.

About this clone: The antigen is undetermined.

The CDR3 totals 15 residues. Germline CDR1 is MNHEY and CDR2 is SMNVEV (reference sequence). The V end was cut by 0 bases, the J end by 0 bases, with 5 bases between. This table comes from immunoSEQ multiplex PCR, and its TCRdb copy is limited to in-frame clones, with some not included. The sample holds 95,000 to 150,000 clones, roughly nine tenths seen once. The sample consisted of peripheral blood, taken on day 0 of AZD1222 vaccination. This rearrangement joins TRBV27 to TRBJ2-2; D might be TRBD1 (5 bases). The sequence was collected from an adult in good health. In DNA form, the CDR3 reads TGTGCCAGCAGTTTATCGACAGCGAACACCGGGGAGCTGTTTTTT. As protein: CASSLSTANTGELFF.